This T cell receptor beta chain was sequenced in a study of T cell responses to AZD1222 COVID-19 vaccine. General study points: Vaccine-associated CD4 TCRs ranged over spike, dominating at 160-218 and 743-854. Among the donors, most were white British and more were female, and clonal diversity was possibly underestimated.

V dropped 8 bases and J dropped 0; count of bases not matched to a gene: 9. Germline CDR1 SNHLY, CDR2 FYNNEI. The CDR3 has 16 residues. TCRdb's table, derived via immunoSEQ multiplex PCR, lists solely in-frame clones and lacks some. The sample shows 200,000 or so clones, 87% of them seen only once. The table lists this clone with a count of one. Its antigen is undetermined. This chain joins TRBV2 and TRBJ1-5, with 8 bases fitting TRBD1. The sequence was collected from an adult in good health. Sequencing used peripheral blood, obtained on day 0 of MenACWY control vaccination. Written as DNA, the CDR3 is TGTGCCAGCGACAGGGGTGGACTCGATAGCAATCAGCCCCAGCATTTT. It translates to CASDRGGLDSNQPQHF.